The present T cell receptor beta chain was sequenced within a study of tumor-infiltrating lymphocytes in primary liver carcinoma. Turning to the study itself: Both sexes were represented among patients, who were 30 to 69 years old.

This clonotype was observed a few times. The antigen is unknown. A junction boundary mismatches the germline segment, possibly from a read error. RNA and DNA were co-extracted from roughly 20-30 mg of unsorted bulk tissue. There were only treatment-naive patients, all with chronic HBV infection. The CDR3 covers 14 residues. Germline CDR1 is PRHDT and CDR2 is FYEKMQ (reference sequence). From 500 ng total RNA, TCR beta cDNA was generated with a primer in the constant region. Library construction for TCR beta comprised three nested multiplex PCR rounds performed with slightly modified ARM-PCR. It was with TRBV1-TRBV30 forward primers and a C-beta reverse primer that the first two PCR rounds were run, at roughly 9 cycles each. TCRdb used MiXCR to reprocess the multiplex PCR reads, holding one entry per CDR3 protein. The sample carries some 46,000 distinct CDR3 sequences, roughly 80% recorded once. Study outcomes and limitations: Tumor-blood pairs (like tumor-adjacent pairs) overlapped less than tumor region pairs did. Tumor samples exhibited a significantly greater top-250-clone fraction than blood samples (p = 0.039).

This chain connects TRBV13 to TRBJ2-7, with TRBD2 matching 9 bases. The clonotype was recovered from a woman aged 25 to 39 with primary liver carcinoma and hepatitis B virus infection. Sequencing input: tumor-adjacent normal liver tissue. The DNA of the CDR3 is TGTGCGAGCAGCTTCCGTCTAGCGGGGTACGGGCAGTACTTC. Its protein is CASSFRLAGYGQYF.